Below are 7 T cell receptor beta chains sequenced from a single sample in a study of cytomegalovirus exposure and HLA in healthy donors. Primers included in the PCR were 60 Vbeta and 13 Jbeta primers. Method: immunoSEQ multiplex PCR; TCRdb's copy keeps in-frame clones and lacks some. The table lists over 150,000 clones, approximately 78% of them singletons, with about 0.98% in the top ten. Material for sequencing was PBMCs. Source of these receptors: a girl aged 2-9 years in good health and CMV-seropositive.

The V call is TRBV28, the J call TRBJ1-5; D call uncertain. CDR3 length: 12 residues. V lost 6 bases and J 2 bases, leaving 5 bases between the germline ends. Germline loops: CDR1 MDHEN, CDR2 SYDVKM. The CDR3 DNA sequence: TGTGCCAGCAGGGAGGGCAATCAGCCCCAGCATTTT. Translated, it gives CASREGNQPQHF.

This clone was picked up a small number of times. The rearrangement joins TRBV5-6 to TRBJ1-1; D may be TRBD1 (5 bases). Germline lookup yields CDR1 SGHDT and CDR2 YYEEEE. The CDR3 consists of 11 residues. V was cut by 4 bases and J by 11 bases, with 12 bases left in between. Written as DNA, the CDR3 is TGTGCCAGCAGCCCAGGGAAAGGGGCTTTCTTT. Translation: CASSPGKGAFF. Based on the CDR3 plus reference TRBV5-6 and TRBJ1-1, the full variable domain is DAGVTQSPTHLIKTRGQQVTLRCSPKSGHDTVSWYQQALGQGPQFIFQYYEEEERQRGNFPDRFSGHQFPNYSSELNVNALLLGDSALYLCASSPGKGAFFGQGTRLTVV.

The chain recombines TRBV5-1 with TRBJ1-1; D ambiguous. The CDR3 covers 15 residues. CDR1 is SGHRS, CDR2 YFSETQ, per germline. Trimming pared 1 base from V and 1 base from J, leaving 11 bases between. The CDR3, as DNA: TGCGCCAGCAGCTTGACCGGGAATAGGAACACTGAAGCTTTCTTT. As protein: CASSLTGNRNTEAFF.

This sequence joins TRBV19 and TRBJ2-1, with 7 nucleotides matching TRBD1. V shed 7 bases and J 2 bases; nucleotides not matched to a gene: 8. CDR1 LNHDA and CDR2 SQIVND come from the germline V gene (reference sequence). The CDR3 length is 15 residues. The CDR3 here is CASNYDREAYNEQFF. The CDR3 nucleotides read TGTGCCAGTAATTACGACAGGGAAGCCTACAATGAGCAGTTCTTC. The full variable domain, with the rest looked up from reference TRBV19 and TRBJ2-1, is DGGITQSPKYLFRKEGQNVTLSCEQNLNHDAMYWYRQDPGQGLRLIYYSQIVNDFQKGDIAEGYSVSREKKESFPLTVTSAQKNPTAFYLCASNYDREAYNEQFFGPGTRLTVL.

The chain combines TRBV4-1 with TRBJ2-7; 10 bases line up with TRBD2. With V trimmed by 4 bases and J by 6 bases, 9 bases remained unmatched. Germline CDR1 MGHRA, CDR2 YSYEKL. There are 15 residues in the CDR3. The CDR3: CASSPLAGVGSEQYF. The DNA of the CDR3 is TGCGCCAGCAGCCCCCTAGCGGGAGTTGGATCCGAGCAGTACTTC.

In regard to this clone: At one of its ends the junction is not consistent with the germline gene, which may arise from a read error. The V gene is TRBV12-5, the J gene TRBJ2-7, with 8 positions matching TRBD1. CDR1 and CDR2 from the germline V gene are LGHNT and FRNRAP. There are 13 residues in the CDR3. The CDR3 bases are TGTGCTAGTGGTTTGGACAGGGGGAGAGGGTTGAGCTTC. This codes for CASGLDRGRGLSF.

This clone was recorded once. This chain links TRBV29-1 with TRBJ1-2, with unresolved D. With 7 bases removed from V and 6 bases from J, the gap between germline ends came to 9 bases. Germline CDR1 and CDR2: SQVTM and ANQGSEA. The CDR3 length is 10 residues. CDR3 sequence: CSAREDGYTF. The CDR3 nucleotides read TGCAGCGCCCGGGAAGATGGCTACACCTTC.